This TCR beta chain derives from a study of PD-1 blockade in classical Hodgkin lymphoma. Study-wide results and caveats: Nivolumab initiated under 1 year post-ASCT led to patient exclusion. Complete responders entered with baseline diversity on par with newly diagnosed patients, the results showed. While CD8+ TCR diversity did not rise significantly by C4D1, CD4+ TCR diversity did.

The germline CDR1 and CDR2 sequences are GTSNPN and SVGIG (reference sequence). The CDR3 length is 12 residues. The V end was cut by 5 bases, the J end by 5 bases, with 12 bases between. About this clone: Antigen: not known.

Exposure to brentuximab vedotin varied, and each patient had relapsed following autologous stem cell transplantation. Best response was recorded as complete response, partial response or progressive disease. The method was immunoSEQ multiplex PCR; TCRdb's version includes in-frame clones alone and lacks a portion of them. The sample lists approximately 32,000 clones, roughly 82% seen once, with around 30% in the top ten. Sequenced material: peripheral blood mononuclear cells (PBMCs), taken at baseline. The chain combines TRBV30 with TRBJ1-2; tentatively, D is TRBD1 (5 bases). This sequence was found in a human donor with classical Hodgkin lymphoma. This CDR3 reads CAWSGKGYGYTF. CDR3 nucleotides: TGTGCCTGGTCAGGGAAGGGGTATGGCTACACCTTC.